Following are 27 T cell receptor beta chains from one sample sequenced in a study of human T cells and chemical hapten exposure. TCRdb reanalysed the RACE reads using MiXCR and keeps one entry per CDR3 protein. The data contain under 450,000 distinct CDR3 sequences, more than 5% of them singletons. Time point noted: patch test 2, 6 weeks after DPC sensitization. Indicated treatment: therapeutic diphenylcyclopropenone sensitization with weekly scalp DPC. Sequenced here: whole blood, sampled in connection with sensitization to the hapten diphenylcyclopropenone (DPC). The origin of the receptors is a young woman with alopecia areata. Some clones in this sample may be carry-over from other donors' samples.

This clonotype was seen a few times. The J gene is TRBJ2-5, the V gene TRBV5-4; TRBD1 matches at 10 bases. The CDR3 is 14 residues long. Germline CDR1 is SGHNT and CDR2 is YYREEE (reference sequence). V lost 4 bases and J lost 4; bases outside the gene matches: 4. The CDR3, as DNA: TGTGCCAGCAGCAGACAGGGGGCAACAGAGACCCAGTACTTC. This encodes CASSRQGATETQYF.

The chain combines TRBV15 with TRBJ2-5; D unresolved. Germline lookup yields CDR1 LNHNV and CDR2 YYDKDF (reference sequence). CDR3 length: 14 residues. The V end was cut by 0 bases, the J end by 1 base, with 6 bases between. The CDR3 protein is CATSRDRAQETQYF. CDR3 sequence (DNA): TGTGCCACCAGCAGAGACAGAGCCCAAGAGACCCAGTACTTC.

This clonotype was detected many times. The J gene is TRBJ2-3, the V gene TRBV5-1, with 9 bases that match TRBD2. J lost 7 bases, V lost 4 bases, and 10 bases had no gene match. This CDR3 region has 15 residues. CDR1 is SGHRS and CDR2 is YFSETQ in the germline V gene. The CDR3 loop reads CASSLSGGPEHTQYF. CDR3 nucleotides: TGCGCCAGCAGCCTTAGCGGGGGCCCCGAACATACGCAGTATTTT.

This clonotype has just a few counts. The chain employs TRBV20-1 and TRBJ1-1, with D perhaps TRBD1 (6 bases). The V end lost 1 base, the J end lost 7 bases, and 16 bases lay between the germline ends. The CDR3 is made up of 14 amino acids. Per germline, CDR1 DFQATT and CDR2 SNEGSKA (reference sequence). The CDR3 here is CSARGLMDSREAFF. CDR3 nucleotide sequence: TGCAGTGCTAGAGGGTTAATGGACAGCCGTGAAGCTTTCTTT.

The chain is built from TRBV29-1 and TRBJ2-5; D remains unclear. The V and J ends lost 3 bases and 2 bases respectively, with 16 bases between them. Germline CDR1 reads SQVTM; CDR2 reads ANQGSEA. The length of the CDR3 is 15 residues. The CDR3: CSVEGGQLLQETQYF. CDR3 DNA sequence: TGCAGCGTTGAGGGTGGTCAGCTACTTCAAGAGACCCAGTACTTC.

This clonotype was picked up a small number of times. This chain connects TRBV3-1 to TRBJ2-7; TRBD1 is a possible D gene (6 bases). Trimming stripped 4 bases from V and 11 bases from J, with 18 bases between. The CDR3 runs 13 residues. Looked up from germline, CDR1 is LGHDT and CDR2 is YNNKEL (reference sequence). The CDR3 DNA follows: TGTGCCAGCAGCCCTACCCCCCCAGGGGCCAAGTACTTC. Translation: CASSPTPPGAKYF.

The chain recombines TRBV5-1 with TRBJ2-3; TRBD2 matches 13 bases. The J segment lost 2 bases and the V segment lost 4 bases, leaving 4 bases of the junction unmatched. The CDR3 has 16 amino acids. Looked up from germline, CDR1 is SGHRS and CDR2 is YFSETQ. This CDR3 reads CASSVGLAGSTDTQYF. The CDR3 bases are TGCGCCAGCAGCGTGGGACTAGCGGGGTCCACAGATACGCAGTATTTT.

This clonotype was seen a few times. The chain carries TRBV5-6 and TRBJ1-6; a possible D gene is TRBD1 (5 bases). The germline V gene encodes CDR1 SGHDT and CDR2 YYEEEE. V dropped 4 bases and J dropped 7 bases, with 15 bases sitting between them. This CDR3 is built from 15 residues. CDR3 residues: CASSGSGTTNSPLHF. The CDR3 bases are TGTGCCAGCAGCGGGTCCGGGACGACGAATTCACCCCTCCACTTT.

This clonotype appeared many times. The chain is built from TRBV7-6 and TRBJ2-3; D might be TRBD1 (6 bases). This CDR3 is 18 amino acids long. Germline V gene data show CDR1 as SGHVS and CDR2 as FNYEAQ. Trimming left V 4 bases short and J 10 bases short, with 30 bases between. In DNA, the CDR3 is TGTGCCAGCAGCTCCGATTCCGGGACAAAATCCCGTCGCCCTCCGCAGTATTTT. Translating it yields CASSSDSGTKSRRPPQYF. The full variable domain, its missing parts supplied by reference TRBV7-6 and TRBJ2-3, is GAGVSQSPRYKVTKRGQDVALRCDPISGHVSLYWYRQALGQGPEFLTYFNYEAQQDKSGLPNDRFSAERPEGSISTLTIQRTEQRDSAMYRCASSSDSGTKSRRPPQYFGPGTRLTVL.

The chain recombines TRBV12-3 or TRBV12-4 with TRBJ2-3; 8 bases align to TRBD2. The J segment lost 3 bases and the V segment lost 3 bases, leaving 11 bases of the junction unmatched. There are 17 residues in the CDR3. In DNA, the CDR3 is TGTGCCAGCAGTTTGGGCCGGGGGGGATTTGGGACAGATACGCAGTATTTT. It translates to CASSLGRGGFGTDTQYF.

This clonotype appeared a single time. The gene calls are TRBV6-5 and TRBJ2-5, with 12 bases identical to TRBD2. There are 20 residues in the CDR3. Germline assignment: CDR1 MNHEY and CDR2 SVGAGI. V trimming: 1 base; J trimming: 2 bases; junction bases outside the gene matches: 14. The CDR3, as DNA: TGTGCCAGCAGTTACTTACGACAGCCGCGGACTAGCGGGGAGCAAGAGACCCAGTACTTC. The encoded protein is CASSYLRQPRTSGEQETQYF.

V gene TRBV6-5 combines with J gene TRBJ2-5; D tentatively reads TRBD1 or TRBD2 (5 bases each). The germline V and J ends were trimmed by 0 bases and 2 bases, with 10 bases remaining between them. The CDR3 length is 15 residues. Germline CDR1 MNHEY, CDR2 SVGAGI. The CDR3 region is CASSYSGGGQETQYF. The CDR3 DNA is TGTGCCAGCAGTTACTCTGGTGGGGGACAAGAGACCCAGTACTTC.

At least ten counts were recorded for this clonotype. The rearrangement links TRBV20-1 to TRBJ2-4; D remains ambiguous. Per the germline V gene, CDR1 is DFQATT and CDR2 is SNEGSKA (reference sequence). Trimming pared 5 bases from V and 6 bases from J, leaving 20 bases between. This CDR3 contains 15 residues. This CDR3 is CSALKGSGLLNIQYF. The CDR3 nucleotides read TGCAGTGCTCTCAAAGGGTCGGGCCTCCTAAACATTCAGTACTTC.

This sequence joins TRBV24-1 and TRBJ2-1; 10 nucleotides agree with TRBD2. CDR3 length equals 15 residues. Germline V gives CDR1 KGHDR, CDR2 SFDVKD. V was clipped by 7 bases and J by 0 bases; unmatched bases: 2. DNA of the CDR3: TGTGCCACCAGGGGACTAGCGAGCTCCTACAATGAGCAGTTCTTC. Protein sequence: CATRGLASSYNEQFF.

This clonotype turned up a few times. The J gene is TRBJ2-4, the V gene TRBV4-2; D is unclear. Germline lookup yields CDR1 LGHNA and CDR2 YNFKEQ. V gave up 0 bases and J gave up 0 bases, with 9 bases separating them. There are 16 residues in the CDR3. In DNA form, the CDR3 reads TGTGCCAGCAGCCAAGAAAGAACTATAGCCAAAAACATTCAGTACTTC. It encodes CASSQERTIAKNIQYF.

V usage is TRBV5-4 and J usage is TRBJ1-4; unclear D gene. Germline CDR1 reads SGHNT; CDR2 reads YYREEE (reference sequence). The CDR3 covers 16 residues. Trimming took 3 bases from V and 7 from J, leaving 19 bases between them. CDR3 loop: CASSSPTAGSGEKLFF. For the CDR3, the DNA is TGTGCCAGCAGCTCTCCCACCGCGGGGTCCGGTGAAAAACTGTTTTTT.

This clonotype was recorded at least ten times. J is TRBJ2-2 and V is TRBV10-3, with 7 bases matching TRBD1. The CDR3 is 13 amino acids. Trimming took 11 bases from V and 5 from J; bases not matched to a gene: 8. The germline gives CDR1 ENHRY, CDR2 SYGVKD. CDR3: CAEQGSVTGELFF. In nucleotides, the CDR3 is TGTGCCGAACAGGGGTCAGTGACCGGGGAGCTGTTTTTT.

This clonotype has a handful of counts. The CDR3: CASSQGAGGRTDTQYF. The CDR3, as DNA: TGCGCCAGCAGCCAAGGGGCTGGGGGCCGCACAGATACGCAGTATTTT. This chain uses TRBV4-1 with TRBJ2-3, with a weak D call TRBD1 (6 bases). The CDR3 spans 16 residues. V lost 1 base to trimming and J lost 1 base, with 12 bases between them. Germline CDR1 reads MGHRA; CDR2 reads YSYEKL.

This clonotype came up many times. The chain links TRBV6-5 to TRBJ1-4; weak D call: TRBD1 (6 bases). The CDR3 runs to 13 residues. Trimming removed 6 bases from V and 7 bases from J, with 12 bases in between. The germline V gene has CDR1 MNHEY and CDR2 SVGAGI. The CDR3, as DNA: TGTGCCAGCAGGGGGACGGACAGTGAAAAACTGTTTTTT. Its protein is CASRGTDSEKLFF.

This clonotype has at least ten counts. The genes are TRBV5-6 and TRBJ2-2; D not resolved. The CDR3 extends over 12 amino acids. Germline V gene lookup returns CDR1 SGHDT and CDR2 YYEEEE. Trimming pared 0 bases from V and 6 bases from J, leaving 3 bases between. The CDR3 DNA reads as TGTGCCAGCAGCTTGGGTCCCGGGGAGCTGTTTTTT. The encoded protein is CASSLGPGELFF.

Ten or more counts support this clonotype. V gene TRBV12-5 combines with J gene TRBJ1-5; D call uncertain. The CDR3 runs 10 residues. Trimming cost V 11 bases and J 5 bases, with 7 bases left between them. Germline lookup yields CDR1 LGHNT and CDR2 FRNRAP. The CDR3 coding sequence is TGTGCTTCGGGGTATCAGCCCCAGCATTTT. Translation: CASGYQPQHF.

The chain couples TRBV20-1 to TRBJ2-5; D remains unclear. CDR1 is DFQATT and CDR2 is SNEGSKA in the germline V gene (reference sequence). This CDR3 has 13 residues. V dropped 5 bases and J dropped 3 bases, with 13 bases sitting between them. This chain's CDR3 is CSAGYSRKETQYF. Here the CDR3 DNA reads TGCAGTGCTGGCTACTCCCGGAAAGAGACCCAGTACTTC.

This clonotype was seen many times. The chain recombines TRBV15 with TRBJ1-5; D is uncertain. The V gene's germline CDR1 is LNHNV and CDR2 YYDKDF (reference sequence). Trimming shortened V by 0 bases and J by 2 bases, and 11 bases separated the two germline ends. CDR3 length: 16 amino acids. In nucleotides, the CDR3 is TGTGCCACCAGCAGAGAATGGGGAAAGGGCAATCAGCCCCAGCATTTT. This sequence encodes CATSREWGKGNQPQHF.

The V call is TRBV7-3, the J call TRBJ2-3; 8 nucleotides agree with TRBD2. This CDR3 contains 20 residues. Germline V CDR1 and CDR2: SGHTA, FQGTGA. With V trimmed by 1 base and J by 1 base, 16 bases remained unmatched. CDR3 sequence reads: CASSLMRIGTRVKGTDTQYF. The CDR3 nucleotides read TGTGCCAGCAGCTTAATGAGAATAGGGACTAGAGTTAAAGGCACAGATACGCAGTATTTT.

The J gene is TRBJ2-3, the V gene TRBV15, with a possible D match to TRBD2 (5 bases). In germline, CDR1 is LNHNV, CDR2 YYDKDF (reference sequence). Trimming pared 1 base from V and 3 bases from J, leaving 11 bases between. There are 15 residues in the CDR3. As DNA, the CDR3 is TGTGCCACCAGCAGAGGAGGAGGAGAGACAGATACGCAGTATTTT. This encodes CATSRGGGETDTQYF. Looking up the rest from reference TRBV15 and TRBJ2-3 gives the full variable domain: DAMVIQNPRYQVTQFGKPVTLSCSQTLNHNVMYWYQQKSSQAPKLLFHYYDKDFNNEADTPDNFQSRRPNTSFCFLDIRSPGLGDTAMYLCATSRGGGETDTQYFGPGTRLTVL.

In this sample, this clonotype turned up many times. The rearrangement links TRBV18 to TRBJ1-2, with D hard to call. The CDR3 consists of 14 residues. V was trimmed by 1 base and J by 8 bases, leaving 14 bases between them. Germline CDR1 is KGHSH and CDR2 is LQKENI. The CDR3 bases are TGTGCCAGCTCACCACAGACATCCATTCCGGGCTACACCTTC. Translated: CASSPQTSIPGYTF.

V gene TRBV4-1 combines with J gene TRBJ1-5; tentative D call: TRBD1 (5 bases). The CDR3 covers 15 residues. The germline V gene encodes CDR1 MGHRA and CDR2 YSYEKL. Trimming removed 1 base at V and 5 bases at J, with 12 bases between. CDR3 bases: TGCGCCAGCAGCCAAGGCGGGGGTTATTATCAGCCCCAGCATTTT. This translates into CASSQGGGYYQPQHF.